One and the same sample provided the 9 T cell receptor beta chains below, sequenced in a study of cytomegalovirus exposure and HLA in healthy donors. Assay: immunoSEQ multiplex PCR; the TCRdb copy retains only in-frame clones and omits some. Of 80,000 or so clones in the sample, roughly 94% are singletons; the top ten hold roughly 0.75%. Sequencing was done on a sample of PBMCs. The source is a woman younger than 35 in good health and CMV-seronegative.

The chain is built from TRBV6-1 and TRBJ2-3; D unresolved. This CDR3 spans 13 amino acids. V was cut by 3 bases and J by 2 bases, with 6 bases left in between. The germline V gene has CDR1 MNHNS and CDR2 SASEGT. CDR3 residues: CASSDRFTDTQYF. CDR3 bases: TGTGCCAGCAGTGACAGGTTCACAGATACGCAGTATTTT.

Comments on this clone: Additional DNA sequences in this sample encode the identical CDR3. The chain carries TRBV6-6 and TRBJ2-1; TRBD2 might be the D (6 bases). Germline CDR1 and CDR2: MNHNY and SVGAGI (reference sequence). The V end lost 0 bases, the J end lost 4 bases, and 7 bases lay between the germline ends. CDR3 length equals 14 residues. CDR3 sequence reads: CASSYSSGYNEQFF. For the CDR3, the DNA is TGTGCCAGCAGTTACTCGAGCGGGTACAATGAGCAGTTCTTC.

This chain links TRBV25-1 with TRBJ2-1, with D possibly being TRBD1 (6 bases). The V end was cut by 0 bases, the J end by 8 bases, with 8 bases between. CDR1 and CDR2 (germline): MGHDK, SYGVNS. The CDR3 covers 13 residues. CDR3 sequence reads: CASSEYGGDEQFF. CDR3 sequence (DNA): TGTGCCAGCAGTGAATATGGGGGCGATGAGCAGTTCTTC.

The V gene is TRBV19, the J gene TRBJ1-2; a possible D gene is TRBD1 (6 bases). V was clipped by 5 bases and J by 4 bases, with 17 bases between them. The CDR3 runs 15 residues. CDR1 is LNHDA, CDR2 SQIVND, per germline (reference sequence). This CDR3 is CASSVQGFESYGYTF. Written as DNA, the CDR3 is TGTGCCAGTAGTGTACAGGGTTTTGAGAGCTATGGCTACACCTTC.

V is TRBV19 and J is TRBJ1-2, with D perhaps TRBD1 (6 bases). From germline, CDR1 is LNHDA and CDR2 SQIVND (reference sequence). CDR3 size: 12 residues. The V and J ends lost 3 bases and 8 bases respectively, with 10 bases between them. In nucleotides, the CDR3 is TGTGCCAGTAGTATCAGGGGTAGGGGCTACACCTTC. Encoded protein: CASSIRGRGYTF.

In this sample, this clone turned up a few times. V and J are TRBV14 and TRBJ1-2, with a weak D call TRBD1 (5 bases). The germline V gene has CDR1 SGHDN and CDR2 FVKESK. The CDR3 runs 15 residues. The ends were cut back, 4 bases at V and 4 bases at J, with 16 bases in the middle. The CDR3 sequence is CASSPRQGLAYGYTF. The CDR3 DNA is TGTGCCAGCAGCCCCAGGCAGGGCCTCGCCTATGGCTACACCTTC.

This chain connects TRBV19 to TRBJ2-4; 9 nucleotides match TRBD1. Germline trimming cut 1 base from V and 1 base from J; bases unmatched to any gene: 8. CDR1 is LNHDA, CDR2 SQIVND, per germline (reference sequence). This CDR3 has 18 amino acids. The CDR3 coding sequence is TGTGCCAGTAGTATAGTTCTTCGACAGGGGGGCGCCAAAAACATTCAGTACTTC. Its translation: CASSIVLRQGGAKNIQYF.

This rearrangement joins TRBV7-6 to TRBJ2-3; TRBD2 matches 7 bases. Germline V gives CDR1 SGHVS, CDR2 FNYEAQ. This CDR3 has 16 residues. The trim removed 5 bases at V and 2 bases at J, leaving 10 bases unmatched. The CDR3, as DNA: TGTGCCAGCAGCGCCTCGGGGGAGGGGATCACAGATACGCAGTATTTT. Its protein is CASSASGEGITDTQYF.

V gene TRBV5-6 combines with J gene TRBJ2-3, with 7 bases that match TRBD2. Germline loops: CDR1 SGHDT, CDR2 YYEEEE. The CDR3 sequence is 13 residues long. The J segment lost 6 bases and the V segment lost 1 base, leaving 2 bases of the junction unmatched. CDR3 in amino acids: CASSLWGGDTQYF. The CDR3 DNA reads as TGTGCCAGCAGCTTGTGGGGGGGGGATACGCAGTATTTT.